This entry lists 3 T cell receptor beta chains sequenced from one sample in a study of T cells in Graves' hyperthyroidism and ophthalmopathy. RNA transcripts yielded amplified TCR beta CDR3 regions. With the HTBI primer set, the TCR CDR3 went through a first round of RT-PCR. TCRdb reprocessed the multiplex PCR reads via MiXCR and lists one record per CDR3 protein. This sample has approximately 490,000 distinct CDR3 sequences, with roughly 22% found just once. The sequenced sample consisted of blood. These receptor sequences come from a woman in her 70s with Graves' ophthalmopathy.

Comment on this clonotype: Possible read error: a much larger clone is one base away. The rearrangement links TRBV2 to TRBJ2-7; 7 positions match TRBD2. The J segment lost 3 bases and the V segment lost 5 bases, leaving 7 bases of the junction unmatched. The CDR3 contains 14 residues. Germline V gene lookup returns CDR1 SNHLY and CDR2 FYNNEI. Here the CDR3 DNA reads TGTGCCAGCAGTATGGGAGGGAGTGTCTACGAGCAGTACTTC. This gives the protein CASSMGGSVYEQYF.

This clonotype was recorded a few times. The rearrangement joins TRBV20-1 to TRBJ2-3; possible D gene TRBD2, 6 bases. V gave up 3 bases and J gave up 4 bases, with 17 bases separating them. Germline assignment: CDR1 DFQATT and CDR2 SNEGSKA (reference sequence). The CDR3 contains 15 residues. CDR3 sequence: CSARPGASEADTQYF. CDR3 nucleotides: TGCAGTGCTAGGCCCGGGGCTAGCGAGGCAGATACGCAGTATTTT.

This clonotype was found many times. The chain joins TRBV6-1 to TRBJ2-2, with TRBD2 identical over 8 bases. This CDR3 is built from 17 residues. V was pared by 5 bases and J by 5 bases, with 13 bases of the junction left unmatched. CDR1 is MNHNS, CDR2 SASEGT, per germline. This CDR3 reads CASSSRAGDLRTGELFF. The CDR3, as DNA: TGTGCCAGCAGTTCTAGAGCGGGAGATCTGCGGACCGGGGAGCTGTTTTTT.